Following are 20 T cell receptor beta chains from one sample sequenced in a study of OX40 agonist ivuxolimab in advanced cancers. Generated by immunoSEQ multiplex PCR, the TCRdb table keeps only in-frame clones and is missing some. The sample has around 50,000 clones, about four fifths seen once. The sample in question was CD4+ or CD8+ T cells sorted from blood, obtained in a trial of the OX40 agonist ivuxolimab. The origin of the receptors is an adult with an advanced solid tumor such as melanoma, head and neck, liver or kidney cancer.

The chain carries TRBV5-6 and TRBJ2-5; TRBD1 is a possible D gene (5 bases). CDR1 SGHDT and CDR2 YYEEEE come from the germline V gene. The CDR3 has 17 amino acids. V was cut by 4 bases and J by 3 bases, with 22 bases left in between. In nucleotides, the CDR3 is TGTGCCAGCAGCCCTACGTTTGGGGCTGTCGACGAAGAGACCCAGTACTTC. This encodes CASSPTFGAVDEETQYF.

The chain couples TRBV6-1 to TRBJ1-1; possibly TRBD1 for D (5 bases). Germline V gene data show CDR1 as MNHNS and CDR2 as SASEGT. The CDR3 is 14 residues long. V dropped 2 bases and J dropped 10 bases, with 17 bases sitting between them. The CDR3, as DNA: TGTGCCAGCAGTGAAACCCGGGGGAGGGTGGGAGCTTTCTTT. It encodes CASSETRGRVGAFF.

CDR3 region: CASSYSPGTYGYTF. DNA of the CDR3: TGTGCCAGCAGTTACTCTCCGGGTACCTATGGCTACACCTTC. V gene TRBV6-5 combines with J gene TRBJ1-2, with D unresolved. Germline lookup yields CDR1 MNHEY and CDR2 SVGAGI. This CDR3 spans 14 amino acids. V was clipped by 0 bases and J by 4 bases, with 9 bases between them.

The DNA for the CDR3 is TGTGCCAGCAGCCCTACACTGAACACTGAAGCTTTCTTT. Residues: CASSPTLNTEAFF. This chain connects TRBV6-1 to TRBJ1-1; D is ambiguous. The CDR3 sequence is 13 residues long. Germline V gene data show CDR1 as MNHNS and CDR2 as SASEGT. The V end was cut by 6 bases, the J end by 0 bases, with 8 bases between.

The chain uses TRBV28 and TRBJ1-2; TRBD1 might be the D (5 bases). Germline V gene sequence: CDR1 MDHEN, CDR2 SYDVKM. Trimming took off 7 bases at V and 4 bases at J, with 10 bases between the two ends. The CDR3 spans 12 residues. The CDR3 nucleotides are TGTGCCAGCAACTGGGGCAGCTATGGCTACACCTTC. Amino acid sequence: CASNWGSYGYTF.

The CDR3 loop reads CASSWGQLRDTQYF. CDR3 bases: TGTGCCAGCAGCTGGGGACAGTTAAGAGATACGCAGTATTTT. The V gene is TRBV5-5, the J gene TRBJ2-3; 7 positions agree with TRBD1. Germline CDR1 reads SGHKS; CDR2 reads YYEKEE (reference sequence). After removal of 3 bases from V and 5 bases from J, the junction contained 6 bases not matched to a gene. The CDR3 runs to 14 residues.

This rearrangement joins TRBV19 to TRBJ2-5; 7 bases are shared with TRBD1. The closer fit of TRBJ2-7 to the DNA end suggests the J call may be wrong. CDR1 and CDR2 from the germline V gene are LNHDA and SQIVND (reference sequence). The CDR3 extends over 16 amino acids. The CDR3 loop reads CASSIASTGEPYEQYF. The DNA for the CDR3 is TGTGCCAGTAGTATAGCGTCAACAGGGGAGCCCTACGAGCAGTACTTC.

The chain carries TRBV28 and TRBJ1-1, with a weak D call TRBD1 (5 bases). This CDR3 is 13 amino acids long. V lost 2 bases, J lost 5 bases, and 9 bases lay in between. Germline loops: CDR1 MDHEN, CDR2 SYDVKM. Written as DNA, the CDR3 is TGTGCCAGCAGTTTACCTCGGGGGACTGAAGCTTTCTTT. It codes for CASSLPRGTEAFF.

This clone was observed a handful of times. This rearrangement joins TRBV9 to TRBJ2-1; 10 bases fit TRBD1. J was trimmed by 7 bases and V by 0 bases; bases with no gene match: 13. Looked up from germline, CDR1 is SGDLS and CDR2 is YYNGEE. The CDR3 is 18 amino acids. In DNA form, the CDR3 reads TGTGCCAGCAGCGTAGATTTGTGGGGGACAGGGGTGTTTAATGAGCAGTTCTTC. This codes for CASSVDLWGTGVFNEQFF.

CDR3 DNA sequence: TGCAGCGTTGAAGCCAGCACAGATACGCAGTATTTT. Encoded protein: CSVEASTDTQYF. The V gene is TRBV29-1, the J gene TRBJ2-3; D remains unclear. Trimming took off 1 base at V and 0 bases at J, with 2 bases between the two ends. Germline assignment: CDR1 SQVTM and CDR2 ANQGSEA. The CDR3 contains 12 residues.

V and J are TRBV6-5 and TRBJ1-4, with 9 bases matching TRBD1. Trimming at V came to 6 bases and at J to 8 bases, leaving 10 bases not matched to a gene. CDR1 is MNHEY, CDR2 SVGAGI, per germline. The CDR3 length is 15 residues. The CDR3 sequence: CASSPGTGFQEKLFF. Here the CDR3 DNA reads TGTGCCAGCAGCCCGGGGACAGGGTTCCAAGAAAAACTGTTTTTT.

V gene TRBV28 combines with J gene TRBJ2-7, with 9 bases aligning to TRBD2. Germline CDR1 MDHEN, CDR2 SYDVKM. There are 14 residues in the CDR3. V gave up 5 bases and J gave up 3 bases; unmatched junction bases: 5. The CDR3 DNA sequence: TGTGCCAGCAGTCCTAGCGGGAAAATCTACGAGCAGTACTTC. This codes for CASSPSGKIYEQYF.

The J gene is TRBJ1-2, the V gene TRBV5-1; TRBD1 is a possible D gene (5 bases). V lost 2 bases to trimming and J lost 4 bases, with 12 bases between them. The CDR3 is made up of 14 amino acids. CDR1 and CDR2 (germline): SGHRS, YFSETQ. This CDR3 is CASSFTQGAYGYTF. The DNA of the CDR3 is TGCGCCAGCAGCTTTACCCAGGGAGCCTATGGCTACACCTTC.

In its sample, this clone was seen once. This chain connects TRBV5-6 to TRBJ2-7, with TRBD1 matching over 9 bases. The V segment lost 4 bases and the J segment 5 bases; nucleotides outside the gene matches: 4. The CDR3 runs 13 residues. Germline V gives CDR1 SGHDT, CDR2 YYEEEE. CDR3 residues: CASSGQGYDEQYF. CDR3 bases: TGTGCCAGCAGCGGACAGGGGTACGACGAGCAGTACTTC.

The chain links TRBV7-9 to TRBJ2-1; TRBD2 aligns across 9 bases. The CDR3 length is 16 residues. V lost 2 bases to trimming and J lost 4 bases; unmatched junction nucleotides: 6. Germline CDR1 reads SEHNR; CDR2 reads FQNEAQ (reference sequence). The CDR3 nucleotides read TGTGCCAGCAGCTTAAGTCTAGCGGGACTATACAATGAGCAGTTCTTC. Protein sequence: CASSLSLAGLYNEQFF. Complete variable domain (other parts from reference TRBV7-9 and TRBJ2-1): DTGVSQNPRHKITKRGQNVTFRCDPISEHNRLYWYRQTLGQGPEFLTYFQNEAQLEKSRLLSDRFSAERPKGSFSTLEIQRTEQGDSAMYLCASSLSLAGLYNEQFFGPGTRLTVL.

This chain joins TRBV5-1 and TRBJ2-2, with 7 positions matching TRBD1. The germline gives CDR1 SGHRS, CDR2 YFSETQ. The CDR3 length is 15 residues. The ends lost 2 bases at V and 5 bases at J; junction bases unmatched: 6. The CDR3: CASSLDRVRTGELFF. Written as DNA, the CDR3 is TGCGCCAGCAGCTTAGACAGGGTTCGGACCGGGGAGCTGTTTTTT.

The rearrangement joins TRBV10-3 to TRBJ1-5; no clear D gene. This CDR3 region has 12 residues. Germline V gene lookup returns CDR1 ENHRY and CDR2 SYGVKD. V lost 7 bases and J lost 9, with 13 bases in between. DNA of the CDR3: TGTGCCATCACCTCTGGGGAAGGGCCCCAGCATTTT. Amino acids: CAITSGEGPQHF.

The rearrangement links TRBV6-5 to TRBJ2-7, with D perhaps given as TRBD1 or TRBD2 (5 bases each). V was clipped by 2 bases and J by 5 bases, with 16 bases between them. CDR3 length: 15 residues. Germline CDR1 MNHEY, CDR2 SVGAGI. The CDR3 region has the DNA TGTGCCAGCAGTTACAGGGGCCGGGAAGTAAACGAGCAGTACTTC. Encoded protein: CASSYRGREVNEQYF.

The V call is TRBV6-5, the J call TRBJ2-7; TRBD1 matches at 9 bases. Germline V gives CDR1 MNHEY, CDR2 SVGAGI. The J segment lost 4 bases and the V segment lost 1 base, leaving 5 bases of the junction unmatched. There are 15 residues in the CDR3. Here the CDR3 reads CASSYFATGGYEQYF. The CDR3 nucleotides read TGTGCCAGCAGTTACTTCGCGACAGGGGGATACGAGCAGTACTTC.

The chain uses TRBV5-1 and TRBJ1-5, with a possible D match to TRBD1 (5 bases). CDR1 and CDR2 (germline): SGHRS, YFSETQ. The CDR3 loop spans 13 amino acids. Trimming cost V 4 bases and J 4 bases, with 9 bases left between them. The CDR3: CASSLGVNQPQHF. The CDR3 DNA reads TGCGCCAGCAGCCTGGGGGTGAATCAGCCCCAGCATTTT.